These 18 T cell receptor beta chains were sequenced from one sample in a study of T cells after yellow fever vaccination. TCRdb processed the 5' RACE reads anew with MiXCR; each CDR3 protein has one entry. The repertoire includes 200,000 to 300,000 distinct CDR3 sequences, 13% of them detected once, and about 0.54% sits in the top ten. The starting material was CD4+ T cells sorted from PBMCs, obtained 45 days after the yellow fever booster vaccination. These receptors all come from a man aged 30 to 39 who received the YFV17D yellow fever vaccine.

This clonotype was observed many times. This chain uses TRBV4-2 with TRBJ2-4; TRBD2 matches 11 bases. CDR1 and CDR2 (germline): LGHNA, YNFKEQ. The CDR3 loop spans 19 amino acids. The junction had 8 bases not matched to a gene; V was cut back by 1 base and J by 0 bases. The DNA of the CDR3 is TGTGCCAGCAGCCAAGGGCTAGCGGGAGGCGGCATAGCCAAAAACATTCAGTACTTC. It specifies CASSQGLAGGGIAKNIQYF.

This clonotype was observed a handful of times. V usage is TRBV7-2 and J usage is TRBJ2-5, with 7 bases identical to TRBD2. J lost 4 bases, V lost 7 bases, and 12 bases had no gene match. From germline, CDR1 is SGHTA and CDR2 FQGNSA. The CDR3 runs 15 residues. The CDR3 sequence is CASTKRAGVVETQYF. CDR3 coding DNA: TGTGCCAGCACCAAGCGGGCGGGAGTCGTAGAGACCCAGTACTTC.

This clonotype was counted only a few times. The CDR3 region is CASSQVPGPGEQYF. The CDR3 nucleotides read TGTGCCAGCAGCCAAGTTCCAGGACCGGGGGAGCAGTACTTC. The chain uses TRBV14 and TRBJ2-7, with D maybe TRBD2 (5 bases). Trimming took off 1 base at V and 7 bases at J, with 14 bases between the two ends. The germline gives CDR1 SGHDN, CDR2 FVKESK. This CDR3 is built from 14 residues.

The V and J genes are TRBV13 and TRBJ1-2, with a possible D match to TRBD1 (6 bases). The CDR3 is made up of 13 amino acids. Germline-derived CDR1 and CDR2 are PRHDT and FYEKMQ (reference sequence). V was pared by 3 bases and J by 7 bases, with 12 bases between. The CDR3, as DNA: TGTGCCAGCAGCTTTACAGGGTCGGCTGGCTACACCTTC. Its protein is CASSFTGSAGYTF. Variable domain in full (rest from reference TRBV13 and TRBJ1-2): AAGVIQSPRHLIKEKRETATLKCYPIPRHDTVYWYQQGPGQDPQFLISFYEKMQSDKGSIPDRFSAQQFSDYHSELNMSSLELGDSALYFCASSFTGSAGYTFGSGTRLTVV.

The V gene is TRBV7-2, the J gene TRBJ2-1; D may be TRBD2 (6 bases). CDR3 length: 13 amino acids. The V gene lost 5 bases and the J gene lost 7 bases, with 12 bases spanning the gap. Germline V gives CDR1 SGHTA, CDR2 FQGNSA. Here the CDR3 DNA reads TGTGCCAGCAGCAAGGGACTTCCGAATGAGCAGTTCTTC. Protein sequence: CASSKGLPNEQFF.

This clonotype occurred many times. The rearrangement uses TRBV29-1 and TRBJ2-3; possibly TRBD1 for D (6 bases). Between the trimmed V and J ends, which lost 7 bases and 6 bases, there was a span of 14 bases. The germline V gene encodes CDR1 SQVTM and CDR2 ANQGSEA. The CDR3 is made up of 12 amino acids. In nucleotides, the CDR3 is TGCAGCGAAAAGGGGGTTTCGGATACGCAGTATTTT. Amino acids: CSEKGVSDTQYF.

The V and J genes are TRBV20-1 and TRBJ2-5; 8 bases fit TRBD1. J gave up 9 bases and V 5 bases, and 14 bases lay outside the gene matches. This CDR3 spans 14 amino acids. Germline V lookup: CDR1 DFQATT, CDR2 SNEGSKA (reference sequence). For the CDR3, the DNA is TGCAGTGCTCCCCGGGACAGGAGGGATGGTCCCCAGTACTTC. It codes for CSAPRDRRDGPQYF.

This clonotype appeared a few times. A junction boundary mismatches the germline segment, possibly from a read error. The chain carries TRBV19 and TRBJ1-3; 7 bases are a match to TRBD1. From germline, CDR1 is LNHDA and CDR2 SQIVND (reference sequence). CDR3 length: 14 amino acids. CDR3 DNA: TGCGCTACACAAGGGGGCTCAGCCGGAAACACCATATATTTT. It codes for CATQGGSAGNTIYF.

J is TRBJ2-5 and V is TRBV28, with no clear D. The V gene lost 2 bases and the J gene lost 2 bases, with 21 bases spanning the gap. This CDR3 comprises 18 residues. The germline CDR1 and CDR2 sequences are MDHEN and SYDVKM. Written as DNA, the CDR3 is TGTGCCAGCAGTTTAGTTAAAAAGAAACCGCAAAATCAAGAGACCCAGTACTTC. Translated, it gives CASSLVKKKPQNQETQYF.

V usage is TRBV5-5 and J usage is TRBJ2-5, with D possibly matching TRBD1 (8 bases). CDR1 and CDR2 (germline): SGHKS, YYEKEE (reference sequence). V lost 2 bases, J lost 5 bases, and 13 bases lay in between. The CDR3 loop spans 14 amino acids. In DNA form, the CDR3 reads TGTGCCAGCAGCTTCGACAGGGGAGGGGAGACCCAGTACTTC. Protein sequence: CASSFDRGGETQYF.

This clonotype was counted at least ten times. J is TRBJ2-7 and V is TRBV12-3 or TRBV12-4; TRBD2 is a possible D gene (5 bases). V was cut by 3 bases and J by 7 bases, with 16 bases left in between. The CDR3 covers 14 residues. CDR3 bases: TGTGCCAGCAGTTTGAGGGAGAGGGTGGGAGAGCAGTACTTC. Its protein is CASSLRERVGEQYF.

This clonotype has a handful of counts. CDR3: CSAARSGYEQYF. The CDR3 DNA reads as TGCAGTGCTGCCCGGTCCGGATACGAGCAGTACTTC. The chain employs TRBV20-1 and TRBJ2-7, with unresolved D. CDR1 is DFQATT and CDR2 is SNEGSKA in the germline V gene (reference sequence). This CDR3 region has 12 residues. V was cut by 5 bases and J by 4 bases, with 12 bases left in between.

The CDR3 DNA is TGTGCCAGCAGTTTAGGACAGAGCCACCAAGCTTTCTTT. Translation gives CASSLGQSHQAFF. The chain links TRBV6-5 to TRBJ1-1; a possible D gene is TRBD1 (6 bases). This CDR3 has 13 residues. Per germline, CDR1 MNHEY and CDR2 SVGAGI. The V and J ends lost 4 bases and 9 bases respectively, with 15 bases between them.

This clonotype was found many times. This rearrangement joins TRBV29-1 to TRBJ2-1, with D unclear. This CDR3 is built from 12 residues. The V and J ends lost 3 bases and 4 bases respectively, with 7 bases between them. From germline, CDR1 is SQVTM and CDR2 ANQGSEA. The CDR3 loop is CSVDLGYNEQFF. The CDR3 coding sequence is TGCAGCGTTGACCTCGGTTACAATGAGCAGTTCTTC.

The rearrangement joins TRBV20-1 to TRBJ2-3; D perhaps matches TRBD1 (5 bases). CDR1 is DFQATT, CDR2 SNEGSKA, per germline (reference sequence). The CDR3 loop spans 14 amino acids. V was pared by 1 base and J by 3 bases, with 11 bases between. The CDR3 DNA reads TGCAGTGCTAGAGTCATACAGGAAACAGATACGCAGTATTTT. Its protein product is CSARVIQETDTQYF.

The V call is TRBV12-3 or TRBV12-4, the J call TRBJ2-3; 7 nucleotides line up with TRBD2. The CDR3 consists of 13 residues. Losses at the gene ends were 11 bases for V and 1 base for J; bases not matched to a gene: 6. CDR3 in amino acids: CASDRGGTDTQYF. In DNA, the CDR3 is TGTGCCTCCGACCGGGGGGGCACAGATACGCAGTATTTT.

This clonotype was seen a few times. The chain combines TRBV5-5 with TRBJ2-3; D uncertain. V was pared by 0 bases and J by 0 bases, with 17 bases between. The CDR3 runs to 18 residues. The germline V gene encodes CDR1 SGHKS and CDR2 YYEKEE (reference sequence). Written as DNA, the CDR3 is TGTGCCAGCAGCTTGGGTTACACCCCGCAAGCTAGCACAGATACGCAGTATTTT. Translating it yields CASSLGYTPQASTDTQYF.

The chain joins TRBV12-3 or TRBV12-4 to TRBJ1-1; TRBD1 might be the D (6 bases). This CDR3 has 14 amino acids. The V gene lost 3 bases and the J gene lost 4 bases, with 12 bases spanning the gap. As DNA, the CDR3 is TGTGCCAGCAGTTTTTGGGCGGACAGCACTGAAGCTTTCTTT. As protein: CASSFWADSTEAFF.